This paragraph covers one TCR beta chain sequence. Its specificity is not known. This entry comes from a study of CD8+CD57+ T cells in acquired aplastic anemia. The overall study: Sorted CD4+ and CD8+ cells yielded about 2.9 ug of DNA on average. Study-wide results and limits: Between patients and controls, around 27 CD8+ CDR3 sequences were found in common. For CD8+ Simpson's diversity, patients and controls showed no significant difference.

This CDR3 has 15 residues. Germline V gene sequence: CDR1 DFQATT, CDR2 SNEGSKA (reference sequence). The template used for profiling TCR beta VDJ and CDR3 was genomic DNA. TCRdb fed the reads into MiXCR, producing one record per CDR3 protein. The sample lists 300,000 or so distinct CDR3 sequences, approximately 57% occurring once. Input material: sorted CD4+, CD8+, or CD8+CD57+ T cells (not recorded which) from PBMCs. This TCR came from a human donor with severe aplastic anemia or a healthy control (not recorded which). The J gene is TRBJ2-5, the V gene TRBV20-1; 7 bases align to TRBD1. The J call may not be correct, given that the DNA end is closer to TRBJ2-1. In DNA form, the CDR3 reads TGCAGTCCAAGGGGTGGGACAGACCCTAGGAATGAGCAGTTCTTC. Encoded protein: CSPRGGTDPRNEQFF.